The rows below give T cell receptor beta chains drawn from one sample of a study of cytomegalovirus exposure and HLA in healthy donors. The method was immunoSEQ multiplex PCR; TCRdb's version includes in-frame clones alone and lacks a portion of them. The profile shows about 160,000 clones, more than 60% of them singletons. Specimen: PBMCs. These receptors were collected from a woman aged 25 to 45 in good health and CMV-seronegative. CDR3s include the opening cysteine and the closing phenylalanine or tryptophan. The D gene is left open where the match is weak. Rows give clone size only sometimes, using once, few, many, or a class for an expanded clone.

V	D	J	size	DNA	CDR3
TRBV28	TRBD1	TRBJ2-2	.	TGTGTCTCAGGTCAGGGGGCAGCGTACACCGGGGAGCTGTTTTTT	CVSGQGAAYTGELFF
TRBV28	TRBD2	TRBJ2-2	.	TGTGCCAGCAGTCCCGTAAGCGGGGTTGCCACCGGGGAGCTGTTCTTT	CASSPVSGVATGELFF
TRBV5-8	.	TRBJ1-1	.	TGTGCCAGCAGCTTGAGGGCAGGGAGGAAGAACACTGAAGCTTTCTTT	CASSLRAGRKNTEAFF
TRBV27	.	TRBJ2-5	.	TGTGCCAGCAGTTTATCTGCGGGGCCGGAGACCCAGTACTTC	CASSLSAGPETQYF
TRBV30	TRBD2	TRBJ2-2	.	TGTGCCTGGACAGCGGGGGGGAACACCGGGGAGCTGTTTTTT	CAWTAGGNTGELFF
TRBV2	.	TRBJ2-5	.	TGTGCCAGCGATTACTACAGGTTTGAGACCCAGTACTTC	CASDYYRFETQYF
TRBV28	.	TRBJ1-5	.	TGTGCCAGCAGTTTATCAGGGGAGCATCAGCCCCAGCATTTT	CASSLSGEHQPQHF
TRBV4-1	.	TRBJ2-2	few	TGCGCCAGCAGCCCCCGGTCGACTTCTCCACCTTTGGAGCTGTTTTTT	CASSPRSTSPPLELFF
TRBV19	TRBD2	TRBJ2-3	.	TGTGCCAGTAGTGCCTACAGCGGGGGCCGAGATACGCAGTATTTT	CASSAYSGGRDTQYF
TRBV10-3	.	TRBJ2-1	.	TGTGCCATCAGTGAGTCAGGGGGGGGGTACAATGAGCAGTTCTTC	CAISESGGGYNEQFF
TRBV28	TRBD1	TRBJ1-4	few	TGTGCCAGCAGTTCGCCAGAGACAGGGGGTGAAAAACTGTTTTTT	CASSSPETGGEKLFF